Listed here are 19 T cell receptor beta chains from one sample, sequenced in a study of T cell repertoires in aging, cancer and after chemotherapy. TCR beta rearrangements were amplified from peripheral blood genomic DNA. Multiplex touch-down PCR with TRB-A/B primers amplified rearranged V-D-J TRB sequences. TCRdb independently ran MiXCR on the multiplex PCR reads; one entry per CDR3 protein. The sample records around 2,000 distinct CDR3 sequences, around 17% being singletons. Sequencing used blood. The receptors come from a human donor with a solid tumor.

This clonotype is labeled as large (0.1 to 1%). The chain carries TRBV19 and TRBJ2-3, with D possibly being TRBD2 (6 bases). This CDR3 contains 14 residues. Germline V gene lookup returns CDR1 LNHDA and CDR2 SQIVND (reference sequence). Trimming stripped 6 bases from V and 6 bases from J, with 16 bases between. The DNA of the CDR3 is TGTGCCAGTAGACTAGCTGGTGTCCGGGATACGCAGTATTTT. Translating it yields CASRLAGVRDTQYF.

This clonotype was seen more than once but under ten times. The V gene is TRBV6-2 or TRBV6-3, the J gene TRBJ2-7, with TRBD1 as a possible D gene (6 bases). The ends were cut back, 5 bases at V and 0 bases at J, with 17 bases in the middle. The CDR3 covers 16 residues. Per germline, CDR1 MNHEY and CDR2 SVGEGT. CDR3 DNA sequence: TGTGCCAGCAGTCTAATTTTAGGACAGTTCTCCTACGAGCAGTACTTC. Its translation: CASSLILGQFSYEQYF.

Judged by abundance, this clonotype is medium-sized. The gene calls are TRBV6-5 and TRBJ2-2; D is unresolved. The germline V and J ends were trimmed by 7 bases and 0 bases, with 6 bases remaining between them. This CDR3 contains 13 residues. Looked up from germline, CDR1 is MNHEY and CDR2 is SVGAGI. The CDR3 nucleotides read TGTGCCAGCAAGCCTGCGAACACCGGGGAGCTGTTTTTT. It yields the protein CASKPANTGELFF.

This clonotype was picked up a small number of times. The chain uses TRBV6-4 and TRBJ2-3; TRBD2 might be the D (7 bases). CDR3 length equals 15 residues. Germline CDR1 reads MRHNA; CDR2 reads SNTAGT. V was clipped by 3 bases and J by 0 bases, with 10 bases between them. The CDR3 here is CASSEGGASTDTQYF. The CDR3 DNA reads TGTGCCAGCAGTGAGGGGGGGGCTAGCACAGATACGCAGTATTTT.

This clonotype is medium-sized within its sample. The chain couples TRBV27 to TRBJ2-2; D remains ambiguous. The length of the CDR3 is 14 residues. Between the trimmed V and J ends, which lost 6 bases and 1 base, there was a span of 9 bases. Germline V lookup: CDR1 MNHEY, CDR2 SMNVEV (reference sequence). CDR3 bases: TGTGCCAGCAGAAAGACTGGGAACACCGGGGAGCTGTTTTTT. Protein sequence: CASRKTGNTGELFF.

This clonotype is classed as large. The chain couples TRBV29-1 to TRBJ2-7; the D is unclear. CDR1 SQVTM and CDR2 ANQGSEA come from the germline V gene. This CDR3 contains 15 residues. Trimming pared 4 bases from V and 0 bases from J, leaving 16 bases between. The CDR3 DNA follows: TGCAGCGTTGTACCCCATCCATGGGTCTCCTACGAGCAGTACTTC. Its protein product is CSVVPHPWVSYEQYF.

This clonotype is termed medium-sized (0.01 to 0.1%). The chain carries TRBV27 and TRBJ2-1; D might be TRBD1 (6 bases). The CDR3 spans 15 residues. Germline-derived CDR1 and CDR2 are MNHEY and SMNVEV (reference sequence). V lost 6 bases to trimming and J lost 4 bases, with 16 bases between them. The CDR3 DNA follows: TGTGCCAGCAGGCTGCGGCAGGGGACATACAATGAGCAGTTCTTC. Its translation is CASRLRQGTYNEQFF.

In this sample, this clonotype is medium-sized. The chain recombines TRBV27 with TRBJ2-2; D ambiguous. CDR3 length: 14 residues. Trimming removed 0 bases at V and 6 bases at J, with 8 bases between. In germline, CDR1 is MNHEY, CDR2 SMNVEV (reference sequence). The CDR3 loop reads CASSLSGFSGELFF. The CDR3 region has the DNA TGTGCCAGCAGTTTATCCGGGTTTTCCGGGGAGCTGTTTTTT.

This clonotype is labeled as medium-sized. This sequence joins TRBV27 and TRBJ2-7; TRBD2 is a possible D gene (6 bases). The V end lost 0 bases, the J end lost 4 bases, and 13 bases lay between the germline ends. The CDR3 totals 15 residues. Germline V lookup: CDR1 MNHEY, CDR2 SMNVEV (reference sequence). The CDR3 sequence is CASSLSLASVYEQYF. The CDR3 DNA reads as TGTGCCAGCAGTTTATCGCTAGCGTCGGTATACGAGCAGTACTTC.

The chain couples TRBV20-1 to TRBJ1-5; D gene ambiguous. Trimming left V 3 bases short and J 1 base short, with 10 bases between. The CDR3 totals 14 residues. Germline values: CDR1 DFQATT, CDR2 SNEGSKA (reference sequence). The CDR3 loop is CSARSGNSNQPQHF. The CDR3 nucleotides read TGCAGTGCTAGGTCGGGGAACAGCAATCAGCCCCAGCATTTT.

By share, this clonotype counts as medium-sized. The rearrangement links TRBV29-1 to TRBJ2-4; no firm D call. Trimming removed 3 bases at V and 7 bases at J, with 10 bases between. Germline-derived CDR1 and CDR2 are SQVTM and ANQGSEA. The CDR3 runs to 12 residues. CDR3 protein: CSVEWVTNIQYF. The CDR3 region has the DNA TGCAGCGTTGAGTGGGTAACGAACATTCAGTACTTC. The variable domain in full, with the rest retrieved from reference TRBV29-1 and TRBJ2-4, is SAVISQKPSRDICQRGTSLTIQCQVDSQVTMMFWYRQQPGQSLTLIATANQGSEATYESGFVIDKFPISRPNLTFSTLTVSNMSPEDSSIYLCSVEWVTNIQYFGAGTRLSVL.

By its share, this clonotype is large. This chain joins TRBV20-1 and TRBJ2-7, with 10 bases matching TRBD2. CDR3 length: 14 amino acids. After removal of 4 bases from V and 3 bases from J, the junction contained 6 bases not matched to a gene. CDR1 and CDR2 from the germline V gene are DFQATT and SNEGSKA (reference sequence). The CDR3 DNA reads TGCAGTGCTATTGGGACTAGCGAGTTCTACGAGCAGTACTTC. Protein product: CSAIGTSEFYEQYF.

Comment on this clonotype: A clone one base away is much larger, so this may be a read error. The chain couples TRBV6-5 to TRBJ1-2, with 7 bases aligning to TRBD1. The CDR3 spans 15 residues. CDR1 is MNHEY, CDR2 SVGAGI, per germline. Unmatched junction bases numbered 8, after V lost 4 bases and J lost 3 bases. CDR3 amino acids: CASSSPGQWDYGYTF. The CDR3 coding sequence is TGTGCCAGCAGTTCGCCGGGACAGTGGGACTATGGCTACACCTTC.

This clonotype qualifies as medium-sized (0.01 to 0.1%). V gene TRBV20-1 combines with J gene TRBJ2-7; unclear D gene. Germline-derived CDR1 and CDR2 are DFQATT and SNEGSKA (reference sequence). The CDR3 runs to 13 residues. V was pared by 6 bases and J by 4 bases, with 16 bases between. CDR3 residues: CSAAPTRPYEQYF. The CDR3 DNA reads as TGCAGTGCAGCCCCCACGCGGCCATACGAGCAGTACTTC.

The chain joins TRBV5-4 to TRBJ2-1; TRBD2 aligns across 10 bases. The germline V gene has CDR1 SGHNT and CDR2 YYREEE (reference sequence). There are 17 residues in the CDR3. V was clipped by 4 bases and J by 6 bases; unmatched bases: 13. The chain's CDR3 is CASSGESWTSGSNEQFF. The CDR3 DNA follows: TGTGCCAGCAGCGGCGAATCCTGGACTAGCGGAAGCAATGAGCAGTTCTTC.

Regarding this clonotype: One end of the junction does not line up with germline, which may come from a read error. The J gene is TRBJ2-1, the V gene TRBV3-1; 11 positions match TRBD2. The CDR3 consists of 20 residues. CDR1 and CDR2 from the germline V gene are LGHDT and YNNKEL (reference sequence). CDR3 DNA sequence: TGTGCCAGCAGCCGCTTCGGGACGGTCGCTAGCGGGGGGCCCTACAATGAGCGGTTCTTC. This codes for CASSRFGTVASGGPYNERFF.

This clonotype was counted between two and nine times. V usage is TRBV5-4 and J usage is TRBJ2-3; D is unclear. The germline CDR1 and CDR2 sequences are SGHNT and YYREEE (reference sequence). There are 15 residues in the CDR3. With 0 bases removed from V and 6 bases from J, the gap between germline ends came to 14 bases. CDR3 in DNA: TGTGCCAGCAGCTTGGGGAATTTACGTGGGGATACGCAGTATTTT. Residues: CASSLGNLRGDTQYF.

The CDR3 DNA reads TGTGCCAGCAGCCGCAACGAACGGACCAGGGTTATAAGGCAAGAGACCCAGTACTTC. Its protein is CASSRNERTRVIRQETQYF. The chain combines TRBV7-2 with TRBJ2-5, with D maybe TRBD1 (5 bases). Germline V gene sequence: CDR1 SGHTA, CDR2 FQGNSA. This CDR3 contains 19 residues. Between the trimmed V and J ends, which lost 5 bases and 2 bases, there was a span of 27 bases.

By sample fraction, this clonotype is medium-sized (0.01 to 0.1%). The chain recombines TRBV5-6 with TRBJ2-3; no clear D gene. The V and J ends lost 2 bases and 4 bases respectively, with 8 bases between them. CDR1 and CDR2 from the germline V gene are SGHDT and YYEEEE. CDR3 length equals 13 residues. The CDR3 region is CASSLPRADTQYF. CDR3 nucleotides: TGTGCCAGCAGCTTACCCCGAGCAGATACGCAGTATTTT.